This is a list of T cell receptor beta chains from one sample in a study of long-term antiretroviral therapy in people with HIV. Profiling relied on immunoSEQ multiplex PCR, and the TCRdb table lists in-frame clones only, not all of them. Of around 35,000 clones listed, less than 98% were seen once; the top ten hold about 2.9%. Sequencing was performed on unsorted PBMCs, taken 6.9 years after starting antiretroviral therapy. These TCRs come from a young man with HIV. CDR3s include the opening cysteine and the closing phenylalanine or tryptophan.

TRBV2 | 13 | CASSVGRGYEQYF
TRBV29-1 | 12 | CSVSSGANVLTF
TRBV5-1 | 15 | CASSLIGDSNYGYTF
TRBV7-6 | 13 | CASSRLAGGEQYF
TRBV19 | 15 | CASSIGPDRAHEQYF
TRBV14 | 14 | CASSGSQGSTEAFF
TRBV11-2 | 14 | CASSLGPMNTEAFF
TRBV7-8 | 16 | CASSFGRGLGNTEAFF
TRBV21-1 | 16 | CASSPYRGRSTYEQYF
TRBV21-1 | 18 | CASSRGPQAGEKGYEQYF
TRBV7-6 | 15 | CASSSEGDTGDTQYF